This record concerns one T cell receptor beta chain sequence. TCRdb fed the 5' RACE reads into MiXCR, producing one record per CDR3 protein. Of fewer than 550,000 distinct CDR3 sequences in the sample, roughly 20% were seen once. The sample belongs to a study of T-cell memory formation after mild COVID-19. The germline V and J ends were trimmed by 8 bases and 3 bases, with 20 bases remaining between them. There are 16 residues in the CDR3. In germline, CDR1 is MNHNS, CDR2 SASEGT. The sequencing sample was made of PBMCs or a T cell subset sorted from them (not recorded which). The V call is TRBV6-1, the J call TRBJ1-5; possible D gene TRBD1, 5 bases. This TCR was recovered from an adult woman who had mild COVID-19 (a few samples of this study predate the infection). Cell type and time point are not known. The CDR3 sequence: CASERGYGSANQPQHF. CDR3 DNA sequence: TGTGCCAGCGAACGGGGGTATGGGTCTGCCAATCAGCCCCAGCATTTT.